This TCR beta chain originates from a study of shared clonotypes between healthy human individuals. Losses at the gene ends were 5 bases for V and 2 bases for J; bases not matched to a gene: 12. The CDR3 length is 16 residues. Germline-derived CDR1 and CDR2 are MNHGY and SVAAGI. The naive CD8 subset, CD45RO-negative cells positively selected for CCR7, excluded terminally differentiated effector memory CD45RA+ cells. This table comes from immunoSEQ multiplex PCR, and its TCRdb copy is limited to in-frame clones, with some not included. The profile shows fewer than 700,000 clones, 85% to 95% of them singletons.

This chain joins TRBV6-9 and TRBJ2-7; 7 positions agree with TRBD1. The TCR was taken from a woman aged 25 to 39 in good health. Sequences were obtained from naive CD8+ T cells sorted from blood. CDR3: CASSARDRETPYEQYF. The DNA for the CDR3 is TGTGCCAGCAGTGCCCGCGACAGGGAAACTCCCTACGAGCAGTACTTC.